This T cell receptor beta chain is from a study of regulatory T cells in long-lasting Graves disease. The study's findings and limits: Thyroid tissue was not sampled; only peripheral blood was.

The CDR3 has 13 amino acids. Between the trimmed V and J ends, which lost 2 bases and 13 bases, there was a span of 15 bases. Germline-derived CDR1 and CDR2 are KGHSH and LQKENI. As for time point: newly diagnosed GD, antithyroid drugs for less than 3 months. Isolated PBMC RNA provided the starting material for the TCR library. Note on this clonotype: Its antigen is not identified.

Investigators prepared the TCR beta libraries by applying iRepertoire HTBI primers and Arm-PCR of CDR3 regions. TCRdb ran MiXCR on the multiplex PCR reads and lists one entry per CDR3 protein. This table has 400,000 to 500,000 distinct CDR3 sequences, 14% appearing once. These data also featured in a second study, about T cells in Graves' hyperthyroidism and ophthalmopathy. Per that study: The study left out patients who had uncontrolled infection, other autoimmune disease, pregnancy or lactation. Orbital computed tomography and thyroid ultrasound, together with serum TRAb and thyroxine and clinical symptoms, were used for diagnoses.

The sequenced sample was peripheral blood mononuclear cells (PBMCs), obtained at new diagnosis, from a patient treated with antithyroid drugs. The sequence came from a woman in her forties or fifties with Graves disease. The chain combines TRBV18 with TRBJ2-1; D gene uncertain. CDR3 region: CASSPTPQNFQFF. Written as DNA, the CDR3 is TGTGCCAGCTCACCAACGCCCCAGAATTTCCAGTTCTTC.